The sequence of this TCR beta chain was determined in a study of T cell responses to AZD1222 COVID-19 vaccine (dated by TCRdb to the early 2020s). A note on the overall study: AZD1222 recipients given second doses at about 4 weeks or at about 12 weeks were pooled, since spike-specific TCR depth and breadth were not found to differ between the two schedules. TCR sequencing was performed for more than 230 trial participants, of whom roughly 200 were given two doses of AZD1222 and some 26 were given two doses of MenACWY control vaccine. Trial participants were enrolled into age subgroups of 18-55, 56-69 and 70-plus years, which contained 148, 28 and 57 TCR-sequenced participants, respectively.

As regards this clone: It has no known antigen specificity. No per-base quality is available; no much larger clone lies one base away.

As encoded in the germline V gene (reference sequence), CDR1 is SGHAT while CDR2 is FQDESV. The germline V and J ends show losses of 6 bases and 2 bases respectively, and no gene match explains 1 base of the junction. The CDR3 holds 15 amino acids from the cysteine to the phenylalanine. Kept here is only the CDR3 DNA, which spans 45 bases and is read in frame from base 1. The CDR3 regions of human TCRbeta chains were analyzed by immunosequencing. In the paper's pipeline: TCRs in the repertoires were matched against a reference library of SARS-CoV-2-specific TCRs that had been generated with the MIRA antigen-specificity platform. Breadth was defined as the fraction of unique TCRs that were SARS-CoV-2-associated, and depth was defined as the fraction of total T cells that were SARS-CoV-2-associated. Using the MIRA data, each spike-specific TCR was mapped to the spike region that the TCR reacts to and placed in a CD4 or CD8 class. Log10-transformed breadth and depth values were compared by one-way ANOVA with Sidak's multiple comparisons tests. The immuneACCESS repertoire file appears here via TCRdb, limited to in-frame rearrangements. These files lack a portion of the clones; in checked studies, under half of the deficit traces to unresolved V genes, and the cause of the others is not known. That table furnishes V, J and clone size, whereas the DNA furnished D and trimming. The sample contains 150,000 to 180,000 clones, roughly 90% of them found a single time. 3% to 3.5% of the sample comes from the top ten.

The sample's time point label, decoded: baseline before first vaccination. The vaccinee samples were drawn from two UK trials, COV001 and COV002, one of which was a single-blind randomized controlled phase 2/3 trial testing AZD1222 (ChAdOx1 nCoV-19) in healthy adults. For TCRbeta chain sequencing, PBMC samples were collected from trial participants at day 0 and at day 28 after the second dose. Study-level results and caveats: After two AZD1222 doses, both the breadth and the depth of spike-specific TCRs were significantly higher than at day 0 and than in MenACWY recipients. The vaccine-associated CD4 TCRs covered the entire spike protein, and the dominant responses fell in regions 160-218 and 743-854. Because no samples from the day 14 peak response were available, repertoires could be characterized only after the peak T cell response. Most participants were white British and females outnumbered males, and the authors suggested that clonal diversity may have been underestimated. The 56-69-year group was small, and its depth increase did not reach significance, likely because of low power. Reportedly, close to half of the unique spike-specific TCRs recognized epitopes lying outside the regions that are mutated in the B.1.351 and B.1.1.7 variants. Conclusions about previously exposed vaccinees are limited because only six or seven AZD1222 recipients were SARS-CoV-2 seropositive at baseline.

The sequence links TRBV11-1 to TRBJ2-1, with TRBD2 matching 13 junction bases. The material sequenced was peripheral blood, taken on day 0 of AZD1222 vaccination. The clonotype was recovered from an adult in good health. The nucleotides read TGTGCCAGCAGGGGACTAGCGGGGCCCTACAATGAGCAGTTCTTC. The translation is CASRGLAGPYNEQFF.